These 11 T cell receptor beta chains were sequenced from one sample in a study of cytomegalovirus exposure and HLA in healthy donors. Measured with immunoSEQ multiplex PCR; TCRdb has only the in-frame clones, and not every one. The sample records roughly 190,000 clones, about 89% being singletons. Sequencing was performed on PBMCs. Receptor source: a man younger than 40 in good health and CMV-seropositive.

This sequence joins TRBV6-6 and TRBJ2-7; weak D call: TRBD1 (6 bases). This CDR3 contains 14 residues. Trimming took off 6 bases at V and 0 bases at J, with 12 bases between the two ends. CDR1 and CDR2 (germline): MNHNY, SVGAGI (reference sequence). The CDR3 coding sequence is TGTGCCAGCAGCCAAGGGGGATCCTCCTACGAGCAGTACTTC. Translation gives CASSQGGSSYEQYF.

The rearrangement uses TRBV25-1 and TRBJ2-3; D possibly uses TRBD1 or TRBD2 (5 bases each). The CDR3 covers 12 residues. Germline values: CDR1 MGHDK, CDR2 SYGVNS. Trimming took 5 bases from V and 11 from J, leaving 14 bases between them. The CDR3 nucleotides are TGTGCCAGCAGTTCTGGGGGAAGAGAGCAGTATTTT. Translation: CASSSGGREQYF.

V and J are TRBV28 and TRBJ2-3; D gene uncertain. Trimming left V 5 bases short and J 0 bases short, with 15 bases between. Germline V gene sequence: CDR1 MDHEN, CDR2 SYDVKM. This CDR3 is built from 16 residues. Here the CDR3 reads CASSPNVLGSTDTQYF. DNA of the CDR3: TGTGCCAGCAGTCCTAACGTACTGGGGAGCACAGATACGCAGTATTTT.

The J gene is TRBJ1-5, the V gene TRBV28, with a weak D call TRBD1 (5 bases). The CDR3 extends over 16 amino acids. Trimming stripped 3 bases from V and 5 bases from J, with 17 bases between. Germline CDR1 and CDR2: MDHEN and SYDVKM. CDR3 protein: CASSLGGGTWDQPQHF. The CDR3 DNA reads TGTGCCAGCAGTTTGGGGGGAGGGACGTGGGATCAGCCCCAGCATTTT.

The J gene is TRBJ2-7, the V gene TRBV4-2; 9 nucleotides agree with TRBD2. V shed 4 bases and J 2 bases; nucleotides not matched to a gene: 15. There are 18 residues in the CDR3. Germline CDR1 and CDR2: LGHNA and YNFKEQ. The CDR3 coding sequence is TGTGCCAGCAGCCTTCGAACGGGGTCTAGCGGGACCCCCTACGAGCAGTACTTC. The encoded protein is CASSLRTGSSGTPYEQYF.

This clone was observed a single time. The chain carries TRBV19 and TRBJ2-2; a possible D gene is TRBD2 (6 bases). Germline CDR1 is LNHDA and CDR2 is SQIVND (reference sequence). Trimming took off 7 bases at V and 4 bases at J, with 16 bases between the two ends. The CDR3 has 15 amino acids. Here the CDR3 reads CASTTGVGVTGELFF. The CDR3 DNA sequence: TGTGCCAGTACTACGGGGGTTGGGGTCACCGGGGAGCTGTTTTTT.

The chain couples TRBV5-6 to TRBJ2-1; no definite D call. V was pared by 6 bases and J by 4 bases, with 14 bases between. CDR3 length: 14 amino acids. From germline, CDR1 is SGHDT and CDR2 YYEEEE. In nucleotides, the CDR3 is TGTGCCAGCACCCCGAGTCGGCAGTACAATGAGCAGTTCTTC. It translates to CASTPSRQYNEQFF.

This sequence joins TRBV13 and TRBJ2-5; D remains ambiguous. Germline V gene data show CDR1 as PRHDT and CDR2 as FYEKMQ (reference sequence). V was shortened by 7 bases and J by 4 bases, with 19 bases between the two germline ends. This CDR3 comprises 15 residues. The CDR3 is CASTHSEERGETQYF. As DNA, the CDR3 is TGTGCCAGCACCCACAGCGAGGAAAGAGGAGAGACCCAGTACTTC.

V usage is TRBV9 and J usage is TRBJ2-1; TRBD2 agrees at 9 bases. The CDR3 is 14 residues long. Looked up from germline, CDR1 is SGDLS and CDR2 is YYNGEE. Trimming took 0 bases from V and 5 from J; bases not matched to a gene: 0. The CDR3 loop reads CASSVGLADNEQFF. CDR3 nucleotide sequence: TGTGCCAGCAGCGTAGGACTAGCGGACAATGAGCAGTTCTTC.

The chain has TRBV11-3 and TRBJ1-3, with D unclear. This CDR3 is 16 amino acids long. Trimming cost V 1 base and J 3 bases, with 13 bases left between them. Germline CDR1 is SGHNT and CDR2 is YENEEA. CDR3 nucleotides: TGTGCCAGCAGCTTAGGTGCCGGATCCCTTGGAAACACCATATATTTT. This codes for CASSLGAGSLGNTIYF.

The CDR3 here is CASSIRAESSYEQYF. Here the CDR3 DNA reads TGTGCCAGTAGTATTCGGGCAGAGAGCTCCTACGAGCAGTACTTC. The V and J genes are TRBV19 and TRBJ2-7; no reliable D call. There are 15 residues in the CDR3. With 3 bases removed from V and 0 bases from J, the gap between germline ends came to 12 bases. Germline CDR1 LNHDA, CDR2 SQIVND (reference sequence).